This TCR beta chain stems from a study of shared clonotypes between healthy human individuals. The donors were all Caucasian adults (living in Nashville, Tennessee). Assay runs were performed at deep level. The repertoire was sequenced with immunoSEQ multiplex PCR; TCRdb's copy has only in-frame clones and lacks some. The table records about 300,000 clones, roughly 70% of them present only once. Trimming cost V 7 bases and J 5 bases; bases outside gene matches: 10. CDR3 length equals 16 residues. Per germline, CDR1 SGHVS and CDR2 FQNEAQ. The TCR originated in a young man in good health. The chain combines TRBV7-8 with TRBJ2-3; 12 bases are a match to TRBD2. Sequenced input: memory CD4+ T cells sorted from blood. The subset was: CD45RA-negative fraction. The CDR3 protein is CASKLLPGLAGDTQYF. Here the CDR3 DNA reads TGTGCCAGCAAGCTCCTTCCGGGACTAGCGGGAGATACGCAGTATTTT. Together with reference TRBV7-8 and TRBJ2-3, the CDR3 gives the full variable domain: GAGVSQSPRYKVAKRGQDVALRCDPISGHVSLFWYQQALGQGPEFLTYFQNEAQLDKSGLPSDRFFAERPEGSVSTLKIQRTQQEDSAVYLCASKLLPGLAGDTQYFGPGTRLTVL.